A selection of T cell receptor beta chains follows, all from one sample in a study of blood T cell repertoires in COVID-19. TCRdb keeps only in-frame clones here, not all; method: immunoSEQ multiplex PCR. The table lists a few hundred thousand clones, approximately 90% of them singletons. The specimen sequenced was peripheral blood. These receptors were taken from a woman aged 30 to 39 with active or convalescent COVID-19. Each CDR3 is given without its conserved first and last residue. Each record gives: V gene, J gene, CDR3 protein.

>TRBV5-4|TRBJ1-1
ASSLMIGRTNTEAF
>TRBV9|TRBJ1-6
ASSPAGGFGSPLH
>TRBV11-1|TRBJ2-7
ASSLGDRGYEQY
>TRBV6-5|TRBJ1-5
AILDRGRGYQPQH
>TRBV28|TRBJ2-1
ASSLDNRSYNEQF
>TRBV7-2|TRBJ1-2
ASSTRRTRDYGYT
>TRBV3-1/TRBV3-2|TRBJ2-5
ASSQQTRGVQETQY
>TRBV12-3/TRBV12-4|TRBJ1-2
ASSFGGQDLT
>TRBV11-1|TRBJ2-5
ASSFELPGTQY
>TRBV5-4|TRBJ1-2
ASSAGENYGYT
>TRBV4-1|TRBJ2-1
ASSQDRSYNEQF
>TRBV23-1|TRBJ2-5
ASRASGGEETQY
>TRBV27|TRBJ2-1
ASSLLGGLYNEQF
>TRBV10-1|TRBJ1-6
APGDRKNSPLH
>TRBV19|TRBJ1-3
ASSIRDSRSGNTIY
>TRBV19|TRBJ1-1
ASSIQRREAEAF
>TRBV5-1|TRBJ2-5
ASSSQGAEETQY
>TRBV7-9|TRBJ1-2
ASSQGDRGDYGYT
>TRBV7-2|TRBJ1-6
ASSFGGQTLYNSPLH
>TRBV6-2/TRBV6-3|TRBJ2-1
ASSTTSGALGEQF
>TRBV20-1|TRBJ1-2
SASPGGYGYT
>TRBV5-1|TRBJ2-1
ASSLVWTGVAYNEQF
>TRBV19|TRBJ1-5
ASTTGQGYQPQH
>TRBV27|TRBJ1-1
ASSLSGSRVAF
>TRBV5-6|TRBJ2-2
ASSPTGLSRGELF
>TRBV5-1|TRBJ2-1
ASSSVGGGGQGEQF
>TRBV7-3|TRBJ2-3
ASSSIGTLSTDTQY
>TRBV12-2|TRBJ2-7
ASRRGLAGGHYEQY
>TRBV5-1|TRBJ2-2
ASSWTAGGPTGELF
>TRBV11-2|TRBJ1-4
ASSLVSGTGGEKLF
>TRBV6-5|TRBJ1-5
ASSRGQNSNQPQH
>TRBV5-4|TRBJ2-7
ASSPDRAGSYEQY
>TRBV2|TRBJ2-2
ASSAGRPRNTGELF
>TRBV25-1|TRBJ2-1
ASGGTGTGNYNEQF
>TRBV7-9|TRBJ1-5
ASSRTGGNQPQH
>TRBV23-1|TRBJ2-7
ASSQYTEYYEQY
>TRBV5-8|TRBJ1-4
ASSLAPGGGQPNEKLF
>TRBV19|TRBJ1-1
ASSPPWGTGVVEAF
>TRBV6-2/TRBV6-3|TRBJ2-1
ASSSRQLLFHNEQF
>TRBV19|TRBJ2-5
ASSSDGTGGQETQY
>TRBV27|TRBJ2-4
ASSFGITKNIQY
>TRBV7-6|TRBJ1-6
ASSLGPRTGISPLH
>TRBV27|TRBJ1-4
ASGHRGPDEKLF
>TRBV12-1|TRBJ1-4
ASSPDVWGGQVKETNEKLF
>TRBV5-8|TRBJ1-6
ASSFSDREALLH
>TRBV9|TRBJ2-5
ASSVQPLQGPETQY